A single sample gave rise to the 11 T cell receptor beta chains below, sequenced in a study of cytomegalovirus exposure and HLA in healthy donors. PCR primers comprised 60 Vbeta and 13 Jbeta primers. The protocol was immunoSEQ multiplex PCR, while the TCRdb copy is restricted to in-frame clones and leaves out a portion. The sample shows approximately 170,000 clones, approximately 81% of them seen only once. The sample was PBMCs. These receptors came from a male donor in good health and CMV-seronegative.

The chain carries TRBV7-6 and TRBJ2-1; 7 positions agree with TRBD2. CDR3 size: 17 residues. Trimming removed 1 base from V and 0 bases from J; junction bases left unmatched: 6. Germline CDR1 is SGHVS and CDR2 is FNYEAQ. The chain's CDR3 is CASSLDVGGSSYNEQFF. The CDR3 DNA reads TGTGCCAGCAGCTTAGACGTGGGAGGGAGCTCCTACAATGAGCAGTTCTTC. The full variable domain, completed using reference TRBV7-6 and TRBJ2-1, is GAGVSQSPRYKVTKRGQDVALRCDPISGHVSLYWYRQALGQGPEFLTYFNYEAQQDKSGLPNDRFSAERPEGSISTLTIQRTEQRDSAMYRCASSLDVGGSSYNEQFFGPGTRLTVL.

V gene TRBV6-5 combines with J gene TRBJ2-7; D call uncertain. V lost 6 bases and J 0 bases, leaving 12 bases between the germline ends. Per the germline V gene, CDR1 is MNHEY and CDR2 is SVGAGI. This CDR3 is built from 14 residues. The CDR3 DNA reads as TGTGCCAGCAGCCCCCCCGCCGGCTCCTACGAGCAGTACTTC. Translating gives CASSPPAGSYEQYF.

The V call is TRBV29-1, the J call TRBJ1-2; D may be TRBD1 (5 bases). From germline, CDR1 is SQVTM and CDR2 ANQGSEA. The CDR3 loop spans 11 amino acids. V shed 6 bases and J shed 4 bases, with 9 bases lying between them. The CDR3 sequence: CSVLDSYGYTF. The DNA for the CDR3 is TGCAGCGTGTTAGACAGCTATGGCTACACCTTC. Complete variable domain (other parts from reference TRBV29-1 and TRBJ1-2): SAVISQKPSRDICQRGTSLTIQCQVDSQVTMMFWYRQQPGQSLTLIATANQGSEATYESGFVIDKFPISRPNLTFSTLTVSNMSPEDSSIYLCSVLDSYGYTFGSGTRLTVV.

This rearrangement joins TRBV7-8 to TRBJ2-2; TRBD2 is a possible D gene (5 bases). The CDR3 sequence is 16 residues long. The germline V and J ends were trimmed by 0 bases and 4 bases, with 12 bases remaining between them. Germline loops: CDR1 SGHVS, CDR2 FQNEAQ. CDR3 nucleotide sequence: TGTGCCAGCAGCTTAGCAATAAGGAGCGGCACCGGGGAGCTGTTTTTT. Protein: CASSLAIRSGTGELFF.

To note about this clone: This sample includes further DNA sequences coding for the same CDR3. The rearrangement joins TRBV21-1 to TRBJ1-2; TRBD1, the table's D call, lacks a check against the DNA. TRBV21-1 is reported as a pseudogene. The CDR3 is made up of 11 amino acids. CDR3 in DNA: TGTGCCAGCAGCAACCCCCGGCAGGGGGCCTTC. This gives the protein CASSNPRQGAF.

The CDR3 region has the DNA TGTGCCAGCAGCTTTGAGGATTTGCCCGGGGAGCTGTTTTTT. Translating gives CASSFEDLPGELFF. The rearrangement joins TRBV5-5 to TRBJ2-2, with unresolved D. Germline V gives CDR1 SGHKS, CDR2 YYEKEE (reference sequence). Trimming took off 2 bases at V and 6 bases at J, with 11 bases between the two ends. The CDR3 sequence is 14 residues long.

This chain joins TRBV7-9 and TRBJ1-1; 9 bases are shared with TRBD1. Germline CDR1 SEHNR, CDR2 FQNEAQ (reference sequence). This CDR3 has 18 residues. With V trimmed by 7 bases and J by 6 bases, 21 bases remained unmatched. The CDR3 here is CASTIYGGRDRVQPEAFF. In DNA, the CDR3 is TGTGCCAGCACCATATATGGAGGACGGGACAGGGTCCAACCTGAAGCTTTCTTT.

The chain employs TRBV5-4 and TRBJ2-5; TRBD2 matches 10 bases. The CDR3 loop spans 15 amino acids. The germline CDR1 and CDR2 sequences are SGHNT and YYREEE (reference sequence). Trimming removed 2 bases from V and 2 bases from J; junction bases left unmatched: 3. Written as DNA, the CDR3 is TGTGCCAGCAGCTTTGAGCGGGAGGGGCAAGAGACCCAGTACTTC. Its protein is CASSFEREGQETQYF.

The rearrangement joins TRBV4-2 to TRBJ1-5; a weak D match, TRBD1 (6 bases). Germline V gene lookup returns CDR1 LGHNA and CDR2 YNFKEQ. Trimming removed 0 bases at V and 0 bases at J, with 12 bases between. The length of the CDR3 is 17 residues. The CDR3 region has the DNA TGTGCCAGCAGCCAAGAGGGACAACCCTATAGCAATCAGCCCCAGCATTTT. Its protein product is CASSQEGQPYSNQPQHF.

The rearrangement joins TRBV28 to TRBJ1-4, with a possible D match to TRBD1 (5 bases). The CDR3 extends over 12 amino acids. Germline CDR1 is MDHEN and CDR2 is SYDVKM. V was trimmed by 6 bases and J by 10 bases, leaving 12 bases between them. Here the CDR3 DNA reads TGTGCCAGCAGCTCCGCGGGGGGAAAACTGTTTTTT. Its protein product is CASSSAGGKLFF.

The rearrangement links TRBV29-1 to TRBJ2-4; tentatively, D is TRBD1 (6 bases). CDR1 and CDR2 from the germline V gene are SQVTM and ANQGSEA. The CDR3 covers 13 residues. V dropped 5 bases and J dropped 4 bases, with 12 bases sitting between them. The CDR3, as DNA: TGCAGCGTTCCCGTGGACAGTAAAAACATTCAGTACTTC. The encoded protein is CSVPVDSKNIQYF.